These 22 T cell receptor beta chains originate from one sample sequenced in a study of circulating tumor DNA in untreated peripheral T-cell lymphoma. TCRdb keeps only in-frame clones here, not all; method: immunoSEQ multiplex PCR. The sample holds 160 or so clones, about 88% seen once. The sequenced sample was cell-free DNA from blood serum. The receptor source for this set is a human donor with peripheral T-cell lymphoma.

The rearrangement uses TRBV30 and TRBJ1-2; possibly TRBD1 for D (5 bases). The CDR3 is 13 residues long. From germline, CDR1 is GTSNPN and CDR2 SVGIG (reference sequence). Between the trimmed V and J ends, which lost 4 bases and 6 bases, there was a span of 15 bases. The CDR3 is CAWNGGRVDGYTF. The CDR3 DNA reads as TGTGCCTGGAATGGGGGTCGGGTCGATGGCTACACCTTC.

The gene calls are TRBV19 and TRBJ1-5; no reliable D call. V was shortened by 5 bases and J by 6 bases, with 8 bases between the two germline ends. The CDR3 is made up of 12 amino acids. The V gene's germline CDR1 is LNHDA and CDR2 SQIVND (reference sequence). Here the CDR3 reads CASSHSRQPQHF. The CDR3 DNA reads TGTGCCAGTAGTCATAGTCGTCAGCCCCAGCATTTT.

The chain joins TRBV1 to TRBJ2-6. TRBV1 is listed as a pseudogene. CDR3 size: 18 residues. In DNA form, the CDR3 reads TGCACCAGCAGAAGAGCCAGTTTGTGCACAATTCGGGCCAACGTCCTGACTTTC. It yields the protein CTSRRASLCTIRANVLTF.

J is TRBJ1-2 and V is TRBV7-9; 9 nucleotides match TRBD1. V gave up 4 bases and J gave up 6 bases; unmatched junction bases: 0. This CDR3 has 12 residues. Germline CDR1 SEHNR, CDR2 FQNEAQ (reference sequence). The CDR3 bases are TGTGCCAGCAGCTGGACAGGGGATGGCTACACCTTC. Amino acids: CASSWTGDGYTF.

This rearrangement joins TRBV4-1 to TRBJ2-7, with TRBD2 identical over 8 bases. V lost 2 bases, J lost 3 bases, and 9 bases stayed unmatched. This CDR3 spans 16 amino acids. Looked up from germline, CDR1 is MGHRA and CDR2 is YSYEKL. CDR3 region: CASSQSPRGDLYEQYF. The CDR3 DNA is TGCGCCAGCAGCCAAAGCCCGCGGGGGGACCTCTACGAGCAGTACTTC.

The V and J genes are TRBV5-4 and TRBJ2-5; the D gene is possibly TRBD1 (6 bases). This CDR3 contains 13 residues. Germline CDR1 reads SGHNT; CDR2 reads YYREEE (reference sequence). Trimming pared 0 bases from V and 4 bases from J, leaving 7 bases between. In nucleotides, the CDR3 is TGTGCCAGCAGCTTGGGACAGGTAGAGACCCAGTACTTC. Translated, it gives CASSLGQVETQYF.

V gene TRBV11-2 combines with J gene TRBJ2-5; tentative D call: TRBD2 (5 bases). V lost 3 bases to trimming and J lost 5 bases, with 19 bases between them. CDR1 is SGHAT and CDR2 is FQNNGV in the germline V gene. The CDR3 loop spans 16 amino acids. For the CDR3, the DNA is TGTGCCAGCAGCTTTATATACGGGCCCTCGGGGGAGACCCAGTACTTC. This codes for CASSFIYGPSGETQYF. The full variable domain, with the rest looked up from reference TRBV11-2 and TRBJ2-5, is EAGVAQSPRYKIIEKRQSVAFWCNPISGHATLYWYQQILGQGPKLLIQFQNNGVVDDSQLPKDRFSAERLKGVDSTLKIQPAKLEDSAVYLCASSFIYGPSGETQYFGPGTRLLVL.

The chain has TRBV6-9 and TRBJ2-1; 8 bases fit TRBD2. V was clipped by 6 bases and J by 10 bases; unmatched bases: 14. This CDR3 is 15 amino acids long. Germline CDR1 is MNHGY and CDR2 is SVAAGI. CDR3 loop: CASRPYGGGSDEQFF. The CDR3 DNA is TGTGCCAGCAGGCCCTATGGCGGGGGGTCAGACGAGCAGTTCTTC.

A single count supports this clone. The rearrangement uses TRBV7-3 and TRBJ1-2; D is perhaps TRBD1 (6 bases). Germline CDR1 and CDR2: SGHTA and FQGTGA. CDR3 length: 13 residues. With 2 bases removed from V and 6 bases from J, the gap between germline ends came to 10 bases. This CDR3 reads CASSLGGTDGYTF. CDR3 nucleotide sequence: TGTGCCAGCAGCTTAGGGGGCACGGATGGCTACACCTTC.

The chain couples TRBV7-2 to TRBJ2-7; 7 bases align to TRBD2. This CDR3 contains 16 residues. J lost 0 bases, V lost 2 bases, and 7 bases had no gene match. Germline values: CDR1 SGHTA, CDR2 FQGNSA. CDR3 sequence reads: CASSLKGAGSSYEQYF. The DNA of the CDR3 is TGTGCCAGCAGCTTAAAAGGAGCGGGAAGCTCCTACGAGCAGTACTTC.

CDR3 amino acids: CASSMSIATAVMQDTQYF. DNA for the CDR3: TGTGCCAGCAGTATGTCAATAGCTACAGCAGTCATGCAAGATACGCAGTATTTT. The genes are TRBV21-1 and TRBJ2-3. TRBV21-1 is reported as a pseudogene. This CDR3 has 18 amino acids.

The chain has TRBV10-3 and TRBJ1-4, with no clear D. Trimming pared 5 bases from V and 7 bases from J, leaving 14 bases between. The CDR3 loop spans 14 amino acids. Germline lookup yields CDR1 ENHRY and CDR2 SYGVKD. The CDR3 loop reads CAISPDPGGEKLFF. In DNA, the CDR3 is TGTGCCATCAGTCCGGACCCGGGAGGTGAAAAACTGTTTTTT.

This clone was detected only once. The chain combines TRBV19 with TRBJ2-2; 12 positions agree with TRBD1. The germline gives CDR1 LNHDA, CDR2 SQIVND (reference sequence). The CDR3 contains 17 residues. V dropped 1 base and J dropped 5; count of bases not matched to a gene: 5. The CDR3 reads CASSIGGTGGITGELFF. CDR3 in DNA: TGTGCCAGTAGTATAGGTGGGACAGGGGGCATAACCGGGGAGCTGTTTTTT.

The rearrangement uses TRBV6-1 and TRBJ1-6; 10 bases are shared with TRBD1. V trimming: 2 bases; J trimming: 3 bases; junction bases outside the gene matches: 1. The CDR3 runs to 16 residues. Germline V gene lookup returns CDR1 MNHNS and CDR2 SASEGT. CDR3 bases: TGTGCCAGCAGTGAACGGGACAGGGGCTATAATTCACCCCTCCACTTT. This codes for CASSERDRGYNSPLHF.

This clone appeared a few times. In DNA, the CDR3 is TGTGCCAGCAGTTGGAGGCAGGGAAATCAGCCCCAGCATTTT. It is translated as CASSWRQGNQPQHF. The rearrangement joins TRBV27 to TRBJ1-5, with D possibly being TRBD1 (5 bases). This CDR3 is 14 amino acids long. From germline, CDR1 is MNHEY and CDR2 SMNVEV (reference sequence). V shed 4 bases and J shed 4 bases, with 11 bases lying between them.

V is TRBV5-6 and J is TRBJ2-7; D possibly corresponds to TRBD1 (6 bases). The CDR3 has 14 amino acids. Between the trimmed V and J ends, which lost 5 bases and 3 bases, there was a span of 15 bases. Germline lookup yields CDR1 SGHDT and CDR2 YYEEEE. CDR3 loop: CASSLRQVDYEQYF. CDR3 sequence (DNA): TGTGCCAGCAGTTTAAGACAGGTCGACTACGAGCAGTACTTC.

The J gene is TRBJ2-2, the V gene TRBV5-1; D gene uncertain. The ends were cut back, 2 bases at V and 6 bases at J, with 8 bases in the middle. The CDR3 contains 13 residues. Looked up from germline, CDR1 is SGHRS and CDR2 is YFSETQ. The CDR3, as DNA: TGCGCCAGCAGCTTTCGGGCGTCCGGGGAGCTGTTTTTT. This sequence encodes CASSFRASGELFF.

The chain recombines TRBV6-4 with TRBJ2-3; possibly TRBD2 for D (7 bases). Germline CDR1 MRHNA, CDR2 SNTAGT. V lost 2 bases and J 4 bases, leaving 13 bases between the germline ends. CDR3 length equals 15 residues. CDR3 sequence reads: CASSDGLGGPDTQYF. The CDR3, as DNA: TGTGCCAGCAGTGACGGACTAGGGGGGCCAGATACGCAGTATTTT.

The chain recombines TRBV7-2 with TRBJ2-5; D is unresolved. The length of the CDR3 is 12 residues. V gave up 5 bases and J gave up 1 base, with 5 bases separating them. The V gene's germline CDR1 is SGHTA and CDR2 FQGNSA. The chain's CDR3 is CASSPTQETQYF. CDR3 sequence (DNA): TGTGCCAGCAGCCCCACCCAAGAGACCCAGTACTTC. Variable domain in full (rest from reference TRBV7-2 and TRBJ2-5): GAGVSQSPSNKVTEKGKDVELRCDPISGHTALYWYRQSLGQGLEFLIYFQGNSAPDKSGLPSDRFSAERTGGSVSTLTIQRTQQEDSAVYLCASSPTQETQYFGPGTRLLVL.

This clone was counted once. This rearrangement joins TRBV10-3 to TRBJ2-7, with TRBD2 identical over 9 bases. J gave up 4 bases and V 4 bases, and 11 bases lay outside the gene matches. CDR1 and CDR2 (germline): ENHRY, SYGVKD. The CDR3 sequence is 16 residues long. The CDR3 is CAISGPQAGGGYEQYF. DNA of the CDR3: TGTGCCATCAGTGGGCCTCAAGCGGGGGGCGGTTACGAGCAGTACTTC.

V usage is TRBV4-1 and J usage is TRBJ1-1; D remains unclear. V was shortened by 0 bases and J by 1 base, with 12 bases between the two germline ends. The length of the CDR3 is 16 residues. CDR1 is MGHRA and CDR2 is YSYEKL in the germline V gene. CDR3: CASSQDHPPGNTEAFF. Written as DNA, the CDR3 is TGCGCCAGCAGCCAAGATCACCCCCCGGGGAACACTGAAGCTTTCTTT.

This sequence joins TRBV28 and TRBJ1-5, with TRBD1 matching over 10 bases. Germline V gene sequence: CDR1 MDHEN, CDR2 SYDVKM. This CDR3 is 21 amino acids long. Trimming at V came to 3 bases and at J to 0 bases, leaving 17 bases not matched to a gene. For the CDR3, the DNA is TGTGCCAGCAGTTTCCCCTTCCCGGGACAGGGGAGAGGGTATAGCAATCAGCCCCAGCATTTT. Translation gives CASSFPFPGQGRGYSNQPQHF.